This record looks at one T cell receptor (beta chain) sequence and its context. Germline values: CDR1 SGDLS, CDR2 YYNGEE. V dropped 0 bases and J dropped 5 bases, with 5 bases sitting between them. This CDR3 spans 12 amino acids. The record originates from a study of OX40 agonist ivuxolimab in advanced cancers. Study background: Dose-escalation subjects each had hepatocellular carcinoma, melanoma, renal cell or head and neck cancer.

TCRdb's table, derived via immunoSEQ multiplex PCR, lists solely in-frame clones and lacks some. The table shows just over 50,000 clones, with about 86% occurring only once. The chain recombines TRBV9 with TRBJ1-1; D gene unclear. The clonotype originates from an adult with an advanced solid tumor such as melanoma, head and neck, liver or kidney cancer. The sequencing used CD4+ or CD8+ T cells sorted from blood, collected in a trial of the OX40 agonist ivuxolimab. The CDR3 DNA sequence: TGTGCCAGCAGCGTAGGGGGTACTGAAGCTTTCTTT. Translation: CASSVGGTEAFF.